This passage covers 26 T cell receptor beta chains from one sample sequenced in a study of T cells expressing NK-cell markers. TCRdb re-called the 5' RACE reads and gives one entry per CDR3 protein, without DNA. The sample data list about 550,000 distinct CDR3 sequences. The sample comprised blood T cells: a sorted CD56 or NKG2C T cell subset, CD4+ or CD8+ T cells, or bulk PBMC T cells (not recorded which). The source is a man between 18 and 29 years old in good health.

The rearrangement uses TRBV7-9 and TRBJ1-2; the TCRdb D gene call, TRBD1, has no DNA to confirm it. The CDR3 contains 14 residues. Germline V gene lookup returns CDR1 SEHNR and CDR2 FQNEAQ (reference sequence). The CDR3 reads CASSQGTGFYGYTF. Full variable domain (outside the CDR3, taken from reference TRBV7-9 and TRBJ1-2): DTGVSQNPRHKITKRGQNVTFRCDPISEHNRLYWYRQTLGQGPEFLTYFQNEAQLEKSRLLSDRFSAERPKGSFSTLEIQRTEQGDSAMYLCASSQGTGFYGYTFGSGTRLTVV.

The chain's CDR3 is CASSLGGVWDQPQHF. The chain joins TRBV27 to TRBJ1-5; TCRdb indicates TRBD1, and absent DNA this call remains unverified. Germline V gives CDR1 MNHEY, CDR2 SMNVEV (reference sequence). This CDR3 contains 15 residues.

The genes are TRBV7-9 and TRBJ2-1; TCRdb's D call, TRBD1, is unchecked because there is no DNA. The germline V gene has CDR1 SEHNR and CDR2 FQNEAQ (reference sequence). The CDR3 totals 16 residues. CDR3 region: CASSLATRTVYNEQFF.

The CDR3 spells CASSPSRPAADSPLHF. The genes are TRBV7-6 and TRBJ1-6. The germline CDR1 and CDR2 sequences are SGHVS and FNYEAQ. The CDR3 has 16 amino acids.

J is TRBJ2-3 and V is TRBV2; TCRdb's assignment of TRBD2 cannot be checked, as there is no DNA. The germline CDR1 and CDR2 sequences are SNHLY and FYNNEI. This CDR3 contains 17 residues. The CDR3 protein is CASSYAGGGFSTDTQYF.

CDR3 residues: CASSFVLNNPEAFF. The rearrangement links TRBV12-3 or TRBV12-4 to TRBJ1-1. The CDR3 runs 14 residues.

The chain recombines TRBV7-2 with TRBJ2-1. There are 16 residues in the CDR3. Germline V lookup: CDR1 SGHTA, CDR2 FQGNSA. The CDR3 sequence: CASSLVGGGSYNEQFF. Supplemented by reference TRBV7-2 and TRBJ2-1, the full variable domain reads GAGVSQSPSNKVTEKGKDVELRCDPISGHTALYWYRQSLGQGLEFLIYFQGNSAPDKSGLPSDRFSAERTGGSVSTLTIQRTQQEDSAVYLCASSLVGGGSYNEQFFGPGTRLTVL.

The chain recombines TRBV5-6 with TRBJ2-6; TCRdb outputs TRBD1, but without DNA this stays unchecked. The germline V gene has CDR1 SGHDT and CDR2 YYEEEE. This CDR3 has 18 residues. CDR3: CASSFLGGAPLGANVLTF. Filled out from reference TRBV5-6 and TRBJ2-6, the complete variable domain reads DAGVTQSPTHLIKTRGQQVTLRCSPKSGHDTVSWYQQALGQGPQFIFQYYEEEERQRGNFPDRFSGHQFPNYSSELNVNALLLGDSALYLCASSFLGGAPLGANVLTFGAGSRLTVL.

The genes are TRBV18 and TRBJ2-7; without DNA, the TCRdb call of TRBD2 cannot be checked. Per the germline V gene, CDR1 is KGHSH and CDR2 is LQKENI. There are 15 residues in the CDR3. The CDR3 region is CASSPRAGRAYEQYF.

The chain uses TRBV7-9 and TRBJ1-4. The CDR3 consists of 13 residues. The V gene's germline CDR1 is SEHNR and CDR2 FQNEAQ (reference sequence). CDR3 sequence: CASSLGHNEKLFF.

The chain joins TRBV29-1 to TRBJ2-1; TCRdb gives TRBD1 as the D gene, but with no DNA this cannot be confirmed. The CDR3 has 15 amino acids. Germline V lookup: CDR1 SQVTM, CDR2 ANQGSEA. CDR3 protein: CSVESWDRGLNEQFF.

The chain links TRBV29-1 to TRBJ2-7; the D call from TCRdb, TRBD1, cannot be confirmed without DNA. This CDR3 is built from 11 residues. CDR1 and CDR2 (germline): SQVTM, ANQGSEA. The CDR3 reads CSVGATYEQYF.

The chain carries TRBV5-1 and TRBJ2-5; TCRdb's D call of TRBD2 is untestable without DNA. The CDR3 runs 13 residues. Germline V gene sequence: CDR1 SGHRS, CDR2 YFSETQ. This CDR3 is CASRDGRKETQYF.

The rearrangement uses TRBV5-1 and TRBJ1-3. From germline, CDR1 is SGHRS and CDR2 YFSETQ. The CDR3 consists of 16 residues. Here the CDR3 reads CASSLSGGPTGNTIYF.

The J gene is TRBJ2-7, the V gene TRBV3-1; TCRdb's D gene call, TRBD1, goes unchecked for lack of DNA. CDR1 is LGHDT, CDR2 YNNKEL, per germline (reference sequence). The CDR3 length is 15 residues. The CDR3 is CASSQGTVDSYEQYF.

V is TRBV9 and J is TRBJ2-1. The CDR3 is 13 residues long. The germline gives CDR1 SGDLS, CDR2 YYNGEE. This CDR3 reads CASSVAPGTEQFF.

V is TRBV20-1 and J is TRBJ2-1; as DNA is missing, the TRBD1 call by TCRdb cannot be tested. From germline, CDR1 is DFQATT and CDR2 SNEGSKA (reference sequence). There are 13 residues in the CDR3. CDR3 sequence: CSARSSPGIEQFF.

The gene calls are TRBV27 and TRBJ2-3; TCRdb's assignment of TRBD1 cannot be checked, as there is no DNA. Germline-derived CDR1 and CDR2 are MNHEY and SMNVEV (reference sequence). CDR3 length: 14 amino acids. The CDR3 sequence is CASRTLGGQDTQYF.

The V and J genes are TRBV20-1 and TRBJ2-7; the TCRdb call, TRBD2, lacks DNA for checking. Germline V gene data show CDR1 as DFQATT and CDR2 as SNEGSKA (reference sequence). The length of the CDR3 is 16 residues. CDR3 amino acids: CSARGHGLAGVYEQYF.

The chain links TRBV5-1 to TRBJ2-1; the TRBD1 assignment by TCRdb is unverifiable without DNA. CDR1 and CDR2 from the germline V gene are SGHRS and YFSETQ. This CDR3 contains 15 residues. The CDR3 here is CASSQDRAGEGEQFF.

The chain uses TRBV6-2 or TRBV6-3 and TRBJ2-1; TCRdb indicates TRBD1, and absent DNA this call remains unverified. This CDR3 is built from 15 residues. Per the germline V gene, CDR1 is MNHEY and CDR2 is SVGEGT. The CDR3 loop reads CASSHRDRGLHEQFF.

The genes are TRBV12-3 or TRBV12-4 and TRBJ1-2; TCRdb lists TRBD1, though no DNA is available to test this call. There are 13 residues in the CDR3. The CDR3: CASSQGRGYGYTF.

The V gene is TRBV27, the J gene TRBJ2-2. Germline V gene sequence: CDR1 MNHEY, CDR2 SMNVEV (reference sequence). The CDR3 spans 17 residues. CDR3 sequence reads: CASSFRVDARGTGELFF.

The genes are TRBV12-3 or TRBV12-4 and TRBJ1-4. CDR3 length: 16 amino acids. The chain's CDR3 is CASSSRITPGGEKLFF.

V usage is TRBV7-9 and J usage is TRBJ2-5. The CDR3 is 12 residues long. Germline assignment: CDR1 SEHNR and CDR2 FQNEAQ (reference sequence). The CDR3 protein is CASSLDVAGQYF.

This rearrangement joins TRBV29-1 to TRBJ2-5; the D call of TRBD2 rests on TCRdb alone, since no DNA is present to check it. Germline lookup yields CDR1 SQVTM and CDR2 ANQGSEA. This CDR3 has 13 residues. CDR3 protein: CSGWTSGRETQYF.